A selection of T cell receptor beta chains follows, all from one sample in a study of shared clonotypes between healthy human individuals. Sequencing was performed with immunoSEQ multiplex PCR; in TCRdb, only in-frame clones are kept and a portion is missing. The sample has about 460,000 clones, around 77% seen once. Sequencing was done on a sample of PBMCs. The receptors stem from a woman in her forties in good health. Some clones in this sample may be carry-over from other donors' samples. Both conserved end residues are part of each CDR3. D genes are given only for firm matches. Clone size is shown for a subset of rows, as once, few, many or a class of expanded clone.

j_call clone_size d_call v_call cdr3_nt cdr3_aa
TRBJ2-1 . . TRBV4-2 TGTGCCAGCAGCCAAGGGCCCACTGAGGGGAAGCAGTTCTTC CASSQGPTEGKQFF
TRBJ2-2 many TRBD2 TRBV4-3 TGCGCCAGCAGCCAGGCCGGGACTAGCGGGGGGGCAAACACCGGGGAGCTGTTTTTT CASSQAGTSGGANTGELFF
TRBJ2-7 once . TRBV5-6 TGTGCCAGCAGCGGATGGACAGCCTCGGGGTGGACTCCTACTTACGAGCAGTACTTC CASSGWTASGWTPTYEQYF
TRBJ2-1 many TRBD2 TRBV2 TGTGCCAGCAGTGAGAGCGGGAGCAGTTACAATGAGCAGTTCTTC CASSESGSSYNEQFF
TRBJ2-3 . TRBD2 TRBV10-2 TGCGCCAGCAGCCTTAGCGGGAGGGCCGATACGCAGTATTTT CASSLSGRADTQYF
TRBJ2-4 once . TRBV4-1 TGCGCCAGCAGCCAGGAGCACGGAGATCTCAACATTCAGTACTTC CASSQEHGDLNIQYF
TRBJ2-3 . . TRBV12-5 TGTGCTAGTGGTTCTGGGGCGGGGATCACAGATACGCAGTATTTT CASGSGAGITDTQYF
TRBJ1-5 once TRBD1 TRBV7-2 TGTGCCAGCAGCTTGACAGGGTCGGGGCAGCCCCAGCATTTT CASSLTGSGQPQHF
TRBJ2-7 . . TRBV27 TGTGCCAGCAGTTTATCGTCACAGGGACCCTCCTACGAGCAGTACTTC CASSLSSQGPSYEQYF
TRBJ2-3 once TRBD2 TRBV5-4 TGTGCCAGCAGCATTCGGGAGGGCACAGATACGCAGTATTTT CASSIREGTDTQYF
TRBJ2-7 . TRBD1 TRBV2 TGTGCCAGCAAAGTCAGGGGGAACTACGAGCAGTACTTC CASKVRGNYEQYF
TRBJ2-7 . . TRBV7-8 TGTGCCAGCAGCCGTAGGGGGGAGCAGTACTTC CASSRRGEQYF
TRBJ2-6 . . TRBV5-1 TGCGCCAGCAGCTCCTCTCCCACTGGCTCTGGGGCCAACGTCCTGACTTTC CASSSSPTGSGANVLTF
TRBJ2-5 . TRBD2 TRBV4-1 TGCGCCAGCAGCCAAGGACTAGCGGGGCCCCAAGAGACCCAGTACTTC CASSQGLAGPQETQYF
TRBJ1-5 many . TRBV2 TGTGCCAGCAGTGACCCTTGGCAGGGGAATCAGCCCCAGCATTTT CASSDPWQGNQPQHF
TRBJ2-1 . TRBD1 TRBV5-1 TGCGCCAGCAGCTTTTTGACAGGGGGCTATTTAGGGGTCAGTTGGAATGAGCAGTTCTTC CASSFLTGGYLGVSWNEQFF
TRBJ2-3 . . TRBV9 TGTGCCAGCAGCGTAGAACCTGGCAGCACAGATACGCAGTATTTT CASSVEPGSTDTQYF
TRBJ2-5 once TRBD2 TRBV30 TGTGCCTGGAGTGTACGAAGCGGGGCCGGGGAGACCCAGTACTTC CAWSVRSGAGETQYF
TRBJ2-5 once . TRBV19 TGTGCCAGTAGTCCCCACCGGGGAGAGACCCAGTACTTC CASSPHRGETQYF
TRBJ2-7 . . TRBV7-6 TGTGCCAGCAGCTTCTCAGGGGACGAGCAGTACTTC CASSFSGDEQYF
TRBJ2-6 . . TRBV19 TGTGCCAGTAGTAAAAGGGCCCAGGGCAGTGCTGGGGCCAACGTCCTGACTTTC CASSKRAQGSAGANVLTF
TRBJ2-7 . TRBD2 TRBV7-2 TGTGCCAGCAGCCCAAGGCCGGGAGGGAAGGTCTACGAGCAGTACTTC CASSPRPGGKVYEQYF
TRBJ1-5 . . TRBV10-2 TGCGCCAGCAGTGGTGGCGACAATCAGCCCCAGCATTTT CASSGGDNQPQHF
TRBJ2-2 . . TRBV7-3 TGTGCCAGCAGCCCATCTCAAGGGGTCGGGGAGCTGTTTTTT CASSPSQGVGELFF
TRBJ2-7 . . TRBV6-5 TGTGCCAGCAGCCGATCACAAGGGAGCTCCTACGAGCAGTACTTC CASSRSQGSSYEQYF
TRBJ2-3 few TRBD1 TRBV4-1 TGCGCCAGCAGCCAAGCCTCGGGACAGGGGCCAGCAGATACGCAGTATTTT CASSQASGQGPADTQYF
TRBJ2-7 once . TRBV7-3 TGTGCCAGCACAGTAAGGGTGCGGAACGAGCAGTACTTC CASTVRVRNEQYF
TRBJ2-5 . . TRBV30 TGTGCCTGGAACACCGGGACAAGCCAAGAGACCCAGTACTTC CAWNTGTSQETQYF
TRBJ2-3 . . TRBV6-5 TGTGCCACAAGCTCCCCTGGGGGCGAGGCAGATACGCAGTATTTT CATSSPGGEADTQYF
TRBJ2-3 . . TRBV7-3 TGTGCCAGCAGCAAAGGCGGCACGACAGATACGCAGTATTTT CASSKGGTTDTQYF
TRBJ1-5 . . TRBV5-4 TGTGCCAGCAGCTCCCAGGGCACGGGTCAGCCCCAGCATTTT CASSSQGTGQPQHF
TRBJ1-2 . TRBD1 TRBV28 TGTGCCAGCAGTCATGGGACAGGCCTCAACTATGGCTACACCTTC CASSHGTGLNYGYTF
TRBJ2-7 . . TRBV4-1 TGCGCCAGCAGCCAGATAGGGACACGAGGGCGGTACGAGCAGTACTTC CASSQIGTRGRYEQYF
TRBJ2-7 . TRBD2 TRBV28 TGTGCCAGCAGTTTCTTACTAGCGGGAGAAATCAACGAGCAGTACTTC CASSFLLAGEINEQYF
TRBJ2-3 . TRBD2 TRBV5-1 TGCGCCAGCAGCTTGGCAACCGGCGGGGGGGGCCCAGATACGCAGTATTTT CASSLATGGGGPDTQYF
TRBJ2-1 . TRBD1 TRBV9 TGTGCCAGCAGCGCACAGACAGGGTTGGATGAGCAGTTCTTC CASSAQTGLDEQFF
TRBJ2-1 . TRBD1 TRBV28 TGTGCCAGCAGGGCCCCCGGGACAGCGAACAATGAGCAGTTCTTC CASRAPGTANNEQFF
TRBJ1-1 . . TRBV6-5 TGTGCCAGCAGTTACTGGGGAAAGGCTTTCTTT CASSYWGKAFF
TRBJ2-1 . . TRBV5-7 TGTGCCAGCAGCTTCGGCATGGGCCCTTTCTTCTACAATGAGCAGTTCTTC CASSFGMGPFFYNEQFF
TRBJ2-1 . . TRBV2 TGTGCCAGCAGTGAATCTGGGACCCGTCGACGCCTTTACAATGAGCAGTTCTTC CASSESGTRRRLYNEQFF
TRBJ2-1 . TRBD1 TRBV27 TGTGCCAGCAACGCCAACAGAGGGGGCTCCTGGAATGAGCAGTTCTTC CASNANRGGSWNEQFF
TRBJ2-7 . . TRBV27 TGTGCCAGCAGCACGGGACCGGTATACGAGCAGTACTTC CASSTGPVYEQYF